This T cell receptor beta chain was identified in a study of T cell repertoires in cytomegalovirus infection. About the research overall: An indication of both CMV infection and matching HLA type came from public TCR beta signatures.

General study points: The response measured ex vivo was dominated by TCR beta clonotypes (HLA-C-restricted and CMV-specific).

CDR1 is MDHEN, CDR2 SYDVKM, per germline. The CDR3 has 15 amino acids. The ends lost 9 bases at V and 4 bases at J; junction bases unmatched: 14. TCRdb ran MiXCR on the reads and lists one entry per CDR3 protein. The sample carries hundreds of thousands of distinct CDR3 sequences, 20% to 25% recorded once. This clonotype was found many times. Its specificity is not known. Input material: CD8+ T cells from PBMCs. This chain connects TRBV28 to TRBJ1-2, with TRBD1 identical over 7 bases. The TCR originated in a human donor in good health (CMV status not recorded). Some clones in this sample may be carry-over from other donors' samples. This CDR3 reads CASLTPSTGIYGYTF. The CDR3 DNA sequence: TGTGCCAGTCTTACCCCATCGACAGGGATCTATGGCTACACCTTC.